This TCR beta chain is drawn from a study of cytomegalovirus exposure and HLA in healthy donors. CDR1 is MGHRA and CDR2 is YSYEKL in the germline V gene. This CDR3 is built from 14 residues. Trimming took off 0 bases at V and 5 bases at J, with 10 bases between the two ends. PCR primers comprised 60 Vbeta and 13 Jbeta primers. The assay was immunoSEQ multiplex PCR, and TCRdb's table has in-frame clones only and misses some. The data hold about 130,000 clones, with about 76% observed a single time. Sampled while nominally healthy, donors likely had unrecorded immune exposures. The source is a man younger than 35 in good health and CMV-seronegative. This sequence joins TRBV4-1 and TRBJ2-5, with D perhaps TRBD1 (5 bases). The sequenced sample was PBMCs. The CDR3 spells CASSQDQGRETQYF. The CDR3 DNA sequence: TGCGCCAGCAGCCAAGATCAGGGAAGGGAGACCCAGTACTTC.